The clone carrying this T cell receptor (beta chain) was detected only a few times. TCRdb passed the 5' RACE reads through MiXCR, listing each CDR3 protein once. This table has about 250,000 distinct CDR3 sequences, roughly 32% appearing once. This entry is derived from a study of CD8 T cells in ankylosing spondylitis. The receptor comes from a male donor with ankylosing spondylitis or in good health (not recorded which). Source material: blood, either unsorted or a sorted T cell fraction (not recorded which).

This chain's CDR3 is CASSRQGLADNEQFF. The CDR3 bases are TGTGCCAGCAGCCGTCAAGGACTTGCCGACAATGAGCAGTTCTTC. V and J are TRBV7-9 and TRBJ2-1; D is possibly TRBD2 (5 bases). This CDR3 region has 15 residues. CDR1 and CDR2 from the germline V gene are SEHNR and FQNEAQ (reference sequence). V was pared by 5 bases and J by 5 bases, with 16 bases between. The variable domain in full, completed from reference TRBV7-9 and TRBJ2-1, reads DTGVSQNPRHKITKRGQNVTFRCDPISEHNRLYWYRQTLGQGPEFLTYFQNEAQLEKSRLLSDRFSAERPKGSFSTLEIQRTEQGDSAMYLCASSRQGLADNEQFFGPGTRLTVL.